This T cell receptor beta chain comes out of a study of radiotherapy plus CTLA-4 blockade in lung cancer. The data were produced by immunoSEQ multiplex PCR, yet TCRdb's version contains in-frame clones alone and is incomplete. The profile shows about 66,000 clones, over 75% of them singletons. This CDR3 spans 14 amino acids. Germline CDR1 is SGHRS and CDR2 is YFSETQ. Trimming took 4 bases from V and 2 from J, leaving 11 bases between them. As for this clone: Other nucleotide sequences from this sample produce the same CDR3.

The chain links TRBV5-1 to TRBJ2-3; no clear D gene. The specimen was peripheral blood, collected from a patient treated with radiotherapy plus ipilimumab. The TCR comes from a human donor with non-small cell lung cancer who had a partial response to radiotherapy plus ipilimumab. This chain's CDR3 is CASSPGLATDTQYF. The CDR3 region has the DNA TGCGCCAGCAGCCCTGGATTAGCCACAGATACGCAGTATTTT.